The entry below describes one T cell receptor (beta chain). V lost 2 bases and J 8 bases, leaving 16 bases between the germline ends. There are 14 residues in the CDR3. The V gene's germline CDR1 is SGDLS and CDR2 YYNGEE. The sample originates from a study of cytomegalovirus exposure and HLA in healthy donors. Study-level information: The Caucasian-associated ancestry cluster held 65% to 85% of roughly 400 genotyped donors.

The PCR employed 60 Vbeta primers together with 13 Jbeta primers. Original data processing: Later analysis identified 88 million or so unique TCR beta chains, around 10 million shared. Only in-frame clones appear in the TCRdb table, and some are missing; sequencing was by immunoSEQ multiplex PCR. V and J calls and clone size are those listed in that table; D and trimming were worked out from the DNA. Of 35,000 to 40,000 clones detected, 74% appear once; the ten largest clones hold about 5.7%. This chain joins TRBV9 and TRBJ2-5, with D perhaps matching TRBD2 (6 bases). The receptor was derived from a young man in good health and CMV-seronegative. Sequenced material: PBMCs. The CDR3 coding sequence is TGTGCCAGCAGCGTTAGCGGCCCCCCCTCTACCCAGTACTTC. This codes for CASSVSGPPSTQYF.